This paragraph reports one T cell receptor (beta chain). The antigen is undetermined. The sample comes from a study of cytomegalovirus exposure and HLA in healthy donors. Study observations and caveats: A list of 150 to 200 TCR beta chains associated with cytomegalovirus was given. Later work found that TCR association rates differed between HLA loci; DRB1 had the most and HLA-C the fewest. Analysis was carried out at a later point, and it linked a missense DCLRE1C variant to TCR beta V- and J-gene trimming.

V was clipped by 5 bases and J by 12 bases; unmatched bases: 15. Germline values: CDR1 MRHNA, CDR2 SNTAGT. The CDR3 contains 15 residues. The donors gave bone marrow, and they were healthy. In the PCR, 60 Vbeta and 13 Jbeta primers were used. The assay was immunoSEQ multiplex PCR, and TCRdb's table has in-frame clones only and misses some. The repertoire consists of around 30,000 clones, with 80% to 90% occurring once and the leading ten covering 2.7%. This sequence was found in a boy between 5 and 17 years old in good health and CMV-seronegative. The chain uses TRBV6-4 and TRBJ2-1; TRBD1 matches 8 bases. The sample was PBMCs. DNA of the CDR3: TGTGCCAGCAGTATAACCCGAACAGGGGGTGAAGTGCAGTTCTTC. This translates into CASSITRTGGEVQFF.